This passage covers 30 T cell receptor beta chains from one sample sequenced in a study of cytomegalovirus exposure and HLA in healthy donors. It was with 60 Vbeta and 13 Jbeta primers that the PCR ran. TCRdb keeps only in-frame clones here, not all; method: immunoSEQ multiplex PCR. The data contain approximately 170,000 clones, 65% to 70% of them singletons. The sample consisted of PBMCs. Source of these receptors: a young woman in good health and CMV-seropositive.

This chain joins TRBV7-2 and TRBJ2-3; no clear D. The CDR3 length is 14 residues. V lost 4 bases and J 4 bases, leaving 12 bases between the germline ends. Germline loops: CDR1 SGHTA, CDR2 FQGNSA. CDR3 region: CASSSLIEADTQYF. CDR3 nucleotide sequence: TGTGCCAGCAGCTCCCTCATAGAGGCAGATACGCAGTATTTT.

The chain carries TRBV29-1 and TRBJ2-7, with D perhaps TRBD2 (5 bases). V lost 6 bases and J lost 2, with 20 bases in between. The germline V gene encodes CDR1 SQVTM and CDR2 ANQGSEA. CDR3 length equals 15 residues. The CDR3: CSVRARQRSTYEQYF. The CDR3, as DNA: TGCAGCGTGAGGGCTCGTCAGAGGTCCACCTACGAGCAGTACTTC.

V usage is TRBV27 and J usage is TRBJ1-1; possibly TRBD1 for D (5 bases). This CDR3 comprises 12 residues. Germline V gives CDR1 MNHEY, CDR2 SMNVEV (reference sequence). The V end was cut by 6 bases, the J end by 8 bases, with 13 bases between. In nucleotides, the CDR3 is TGTGCCAGCAGCCTGGGGGAGGGGGAAGCTTTCTTT. Translated: CASSLGEGEAFF.

V and J are TRBV11-3 and TRBJ2-7; D might be TRBD1 (7 bases). Germline CDR1 SGHNT, CDR2 YENEEA. V dropped 1 base and J dropped 6 bases, with 16 bases sitting between them. The CDR3 extends over 15 amino acids. The DNA of the CDR3 is TGTGCCAGCAGCTTAGCCGGGACCCAGGGGGGCGAGCAGTACTTC. Protein sequence: CASSLAGTQGGEQYF.

CDR3 coding DNA: TGTGCCAGCAGTTTACCAGGGATGGAAACTGAAGCTTTCTTT. Translating gives CASSLPGMETEAFF. The V and J genes are TRBV28 and TRBJ1-1; D is possibly TRBD1 (5 bases). V lost 2 bases and J 5 bases, leaving 12 bases between the germline ends. The CDR3 contains 14 residues. The germline V gene has CDR1 MDHEN and CDR2 SYDVKM.

This rearrangement joins TRBV29-1 to TRBJ2-1; 8 bases match TRBD2. CDR1 SQVTM and CDR2 ANQGSEA come from the germline V gene. The CDR3 consists of 16 residues. J gave up 0 bases and V 5 bases, and 9 bases lay outside the gene matches. The CDR3 DNA reads as TGCAGCGTTAGGACTAGCCTCATAAGCTCCTACAATGAGCAGTTCTTC. Protein sequence: CSVRTSLISSYNEQFF.

This clone has only a few counts. The chain recombines TRBV5-1 with TRBJ2-1; TRBD1 agrees at 9 bases. The CDR3 spans 15 residues. CDR1 and CDR2 (germline): SGHRS, YFSETQ. V lost 8 bases, J lost 4 bases, and 10 bases stayed unmatched. The CDR3 protein is CASNEGDRDYNEQFF. Here the CDR3 DNA reads TGCGCCAGTAACGAAGGGGACAGGGATTACAATGAGCAGTTCTTC.

The chain links TRBV13 to TRBJ2-5; no clear D gene. Germline V gives CDR1 PRHDT, CDR2 FYEKMQ (reference sequence). The CDR3 totals 13 residues. V lost 6 bases, J lost 2 bases, and 10 bases lay in between. The CDR3 sequence: CASSYQLQETQYF. CDR3 nucleotide sequence: TGTGCCAGCAGTTATCAGTTACAAGAGACCCAGTACTTC.

V is TRBV25-1 and J is TRBJ1-1, with a weak D call TRBD1 (6 bases). The V end lost 7 bases, the J end lost 7 bases, and 22 bases lay between the germline ends. The CDR3 is 15 amino acids. Germline V gene data show CDR1 as MGHDK and CDR2 as SYGVNS. CDR3 residues: CASNAETGTHNEAFF. As DNA, the CDR3 is TGTGCCAGCAATGCGGAAACAGGGACACATAATGAAGCTTTCTTT.

This clone was found a few times. The J gene is TRBJ1-4, the V gene TRBV7-6, with 7 bases fitting TRBD1. CDR1 and CDR2 from the germline V gene are SGHVS and FNYEAQ. This CDR3 has 17 residues. Trimming took 1 base from V and 5 from J; bases not matched to a gene: 10. In DNA form, the CDR3 reads TGTGCCAGCAGCTTAGGGTCGACAGGGCCTTTGAATGAAAAACTGTTTTTT. It yields the protein CASSLGSTGPLNEKLFF.

This clone came up a few times. The V gene is TRBV9, the J gene TRBJ1-1; D gene uncertain. Trimming took 0 bases from V and 0 from J, leaving 3 bases between them. This CDR3 has 13 amino acids. Germline CDR1 SGDLS, CDR2 YYNGEE. The CDR3 protein is CASSVDMNTEAFF. DNA of the CDR3: TGTGCCAGCAGCGTAGACATGAACACTGAAGCTTTCTTT.

The gene calls are TRBV2 and TRBJ1-4, with a tentative D call TRBD1 (6 bases). Germline lookup yields CDR1 SNHLY and CDR2 FYNNEI. Trimming took off 9 bases at V and 5 bases at J, with 10 bases between the two ends. CDR3 size: 12 residues. CDR3 sequence (DNA): TGTGCCAGTCGACAGGAGAATGAAAAACTGTTTTTT. Residues: CASRQENEKLFF.

A word on this clone: Compared with germline, one end of the junction differs, possibly owing to a read error. This chain connects TRBV27 to TRBJ2-1, with TRBD1 matching 7 bases. This CDR3 has 17 amino acids. Germline V gene sequence: CDR1 MNHEY, CDR2 SMNVEV (reference sequence). The CDR3 loop reads CASSPLAGTELYNEQFF. CDR3 bases: TGTGCTAGCAGCCCTCTCGCCGGGACAGAGCTTTACAATGAGCAGTTCTTC.

This chain connects TRBV19 to TRBJ1-5, with a tentative D call TRBD1 (6 bases). The germline V gene encodes CDR1 LNHDA and CDR2 SQIVND (reference sequence). The CDR3 is made up of 13 amino acids. Trimming took off 5 bases at V and 7 bases at J, with 12 bases between the two ends. As DNA, the CDR3 is TGTGCCAGTAGTCTGCAGGGGAACCAGCCCCAGCATTTT. This translates into CASSLQGNQPQHF.

V is TRBV7-6 and J is TRBJ2-2, with 12 bases identical to TRBD2. Germline CDR1 reads SGHVS; CDR2 reads FNYEAQ. The CDR3 is 14 residues long. V gave up 5 bases and J gave up 10 bases; unmatched junction bases: 5. The CDR3 DNA reads TGTGCCAGCAGCCGCGGACTAGCGGGGATGGAGCTGTTTTTT. Translating it yields CASSRGLAGMELFF.

This clone was observed a handful of times. This chain links TRBV9 with TRBJ2-2, with 11 positions matching TRBD2. CDR1 is SGDLS, CDR2 YYNGEE, per germline. Trimming removed 0 bases from V and 4 bases from J; junction bases left unmatched: 5. CDR3 length: 17 amino acids. The CDR3 reads CASSVATSGSITGELFF. DNA of the CDR3: TGTGCCAGCAGCGTAGCCACTAGCGGGAGTATCACCGGGGAGCTGTTTTTT.

There are a few counts of this clone. CDR3 residues: CASSLQAGGQGGTQYF. CDR3 coding DNA: TGTGCCAGCAGCTTGCAAGCGGGGGGCCAGGGAGGGACGCAGTATTTT. The chain recombines TRBV5-4 with TRBJ2-3; 9 bases are shared with TRBD2. The length of the CDR3 is 16 residues. Looked up from germline, CDR1 is SGHNT and CDR2 is YYREEE (reference sequence). With V trimmed by 1 base and J by 9 bases, 12 bases remained unmatched.

The genes are TRBV12-5 and TRBJ2-3; tentatively, D is TRBD1 (6 bases). Germline loops: CDR1 LGHNT, CDR2 FRNRAP. V lost 0 bases and J lost 0, with 10 bases in between. The CDR3 extends over 16 amino acids. The CDR3 sequence: CASGLVPQGSTDTQYF. The DNA of the CDR3 is TGTGCTAGTGGTTTGGTACCCCAGGGGAGCACAGATACGCAGTATTTT.

This sequence joins TRBV5-6 and TRBJ2-3; 11 nucleotides agree with TRBD2. The ends lost 4 bases at V and 2 bases at J; junction bases unmatched: 3. CDR1 SGHDT and CDR2 YYEEEE come from the germline V gene. The CDR3 is 15 residues long. The CDR3 bases are TGTGCCAGCAGCAGGACTAGCGGGTACACAGATACGCAGTATTTT. Its translation: CASSRTSGYTDTQYF. Using reference TRBV5-6 and TRBJ2-3 for the parts outside the CDR3, the full variable domain is DAGVTQSPTHLIKTRGQQVTLRCSPKSGHDTVSWYQQALGQGPQFIFQYYEEEERQRGNFPDRFSGHQFPNYSSELNVNALLLGDSALYLCASSRTSGYTDTQYFGPGTRLTVL.

V is TRBV19 and J is TRBJ1-1; D might be TRBD1 (6 bases). V gave up 4 bases and J gave up 11 bases, with 20 bases separating them. CDR1 LNHDA and CDR2 SQIVND come from the germline V gene (reference sequence). The CDR3 consists of 14 residues. CDR3 sequence: CASSSQVRGFDAFF. The CDR3 nucleotides read TGTGCCAGTAGTAGCCAAGTCAGGGGATTCGACGCTTTCTTT.

There are a few counts of this clone. V is TRBV4-2 and J is TRBJ1-2, with TRBD1 as a possible D gene (6 bases). V was trimmed by 2 bases and J by 5 bases, leaving 21 bases between them. Germline CDR1 is LGHNA and CDR2 is YNFKEQ. The CDR3 has 17 amino acids. The CDR3 here is CASSQRGQYSSLYGYTF. The CDR3 coding sequence is TGTGCCAGCAGCCAAAGAGGACAGTACAGCTCCCTGTATGGCTACACCTTC.

The chain employs TRBV13 and TRBJ2-7; possible D gene TRBD1, 6 bases. Germline CDR1 and CDR2: PRHDT and FYEKMQ (reference sequence). V was clipped by 2 bases and J by 4 bases, with 18 bases between them. The CDR3 loop spans 16 amino acids. CDR3 region: CASSLRTGKTRYEQYF. The CDR3 region has the DNA TGTGCCAGCAGCTTAAGAACAGGGAAAACGCGTTACGAGCAGTACTTC.

V is TRBV10-2 and J is TRBJ2-7; 13 nucleotides align to TRBD2. CDR1 WSHSY and CDR2 SAAADI come from the germline V gene. This CDR3 is built from 16 residues. V was clipped by 6 bases and J by 4 bases; unmatched bases: 9. CDR3 coding DNA: TGCGCCAGCAGCACTAGCGGGGGGGCCTTAGCTTACGAGCAGTACTTC. This encodes CASSTSGGALAYEQYF.

The genes are TRBV27 and TRBJ1-1; D remains ambiguous. The CDR3 is 15 amino acids. Deletions cut 0 bases from V and 0 bases from J, with 8 bases between. Germline V gives CDR1 MNHEY, CDR2 SMNVEV (reference sequence). CDR3 bases: TGTGCCAGCAGTTTATCGATTAACATGAACACTGAAGCTTTCTTT. Its translation is CASSLSINMNTEAFF.

The chain links TRBV19 to TRBJ2-3; no clear D gene. Looked up from germline, CDR1 is LNHDA and CDR2 is SQIVND (reference sequence). Trimming removed 1 base at V and 0 bases at J, with 5 bases between. The CDR3 is made up of 14 amino acids. CDR3 protein: CASSIAGSTDTQYF. For the CDR3, the DNA is TGTGCCAGTAGTATAGCCGGGAGCACAGATACGCAGTATTTT.

The chain links TRBV2 to TRBJ1-2; a weak D match, TRBD1 (6 bases). CDR3 length: 13 amino acids. Germline-derived CDR1 and CDR2 are SNHLY and FYNNEI. The V and J ends lost 5 bases and 8 bases respectively, with 15 bases between them. The CDR3 bases are TGTGCCAGCAGTATGGGGGCGCGGCAGGGCTACACCTTC. Protein product: CASSMGARQGYTF.

The rearrangement uses TRBV6-5 and TRBJ1-2, with TRBD1 as a possible D gene (6 bases). The CDR3 sequence is 12 residues long. Germline CDR1 and CDR2: MNHEY and SVGAGI. The V end lost 2 bases, the J end lost 9 bases, and 10 bases lay between the germline ends. CDR3 nucleotide sequence: TGTGCCAGCAGTTACCAAGGACAGCGCTACACCTTC. Residues: CASSYQGQRYTF.

The CDR3 loop is CASSSLVEGETQYF. The CDR3 nucleotides read TGTGCCAGCAGCTCCCTCGTAGAGGGAGAGACCCAGTACTTC. The chain is built from TRBV7-9 and TRBJ2-5, with D perhaps TRBD2 (5 bases). The germline V gene has CDR1 SEHNR and CDR2 FQNEAQ (reference sequence). Trimming cost V 4 bases and J 4 bases, with 13 bases left between them. This CDR3 is 14 amino acids long. Using reference TRBV7-9 and TRBJ2-5 for the parts outside the CDR3, the full variable domain is DTGVSQNPRHKITKRGQNVTFRCDPISEHNRLYWYRQTLGQGPEFLTYFQNEAQLEKSRLLSDRFSAERPKGSFSTLEIQRTEQGDSAMYLCASSSLVEGETQYFGPGTRLLVL.

This clone was detected a few times. The V gene is TRBV5-6, the J gene TRBJ1-4; D might be TRBD1 (6 bases). The CDR3 is 13 amino acids. Trimming removed 3 bases at V and 8 bases at J, with 11 bases between. Germline V CDR1 and CDR2: SGHDT, YYEEEE. This CDR3 reads CASSYGTGEKLFF. CDR3 DNA sequence: TGTGCCAGCAGCTACGGCACAGGGGAAAAACTGTTTTTT.

Comment on this clone: The sample contains more than one DNA sequence encoding this CDR3. The chain joins TRBV2 to TRBJ1-4, with 8 bases identical to TRBD1. This CDR3 comprises 16 residues. The trim removed 0 bases at V and 7 bases at J, leaving 7 bases unmatched. Germline values: CDR1 SNHLY, CDR2 FYNNEI. The CDR3 DNA reads as TGTGCCAGCAGTGAAGCCGACAGGGGAGGGAGTGAAAAACTGTTTTTT. It yields the protein CASSEADRGGSEKLFF. The full variable domain, completed using reference TRBV2 and TRBJ1-4, is EPEVTQTPSHQVTQMGQEVILRCVPISNHLYFYWYRQILGQKVEFLVSFYNNEISEKSEIFDDQFSVERPDGSNFTLKIRSTKLEDSAMYFCASSEADRGGSEKLFFGSGTQLSVL.